The rows below give T cell receptor beta chains drawn from one sample of a study of human T cells and chemical hapten exposure. Via MiXCR, TCRdb re-called the RACE reads, giving one row per CDR3 protein. The sample yields roughly 250,000 distinct CDR3 sequences, roughly 8.9% seen once. The sequenced sample was whole blood, obtained in connection with sensitization to the hapten diphenylcyclopropenone (DPC). The source of these receptors is a middle-aged woman with alopecia areata. Some clones in this sample may be carry-over from other donors' samples. CDR3s leave out the opening cysteine and the closing phenylalanine or tryptophan.

v_call | cdr3_aa
TRBV12-3/TRBV12-4 | ASSFAAGASYEQY
TRBV6-2/TRBV6-3 | ASSSGGLGNQPQH
TRBV29-1 | SVGQGVPDQPQH
TRBV4-1 | ASSQDRPGGFETQY
TRBV6-5 | ASSYSGDGAQPQH
TRBV29-1 | SVVWSGNTEAF
TRBV29-1 | SVGGVSGSSYEQY
TRBV20-1 | SVPGQLYNEQF
TRBV7-9 | ASSFSHPKNIQY
TRBV12-3/TRBV12-4 | ASSPLLGQASYEQY
TRBV24-1 | ATSLPGQPQH
TRBV12-3/TRBV12-4 | ASSPRTGLGNEQF
TRBV12-3/TRBV12-4 | ASSILAGEDEQF
TRBV12-3/TRBV12-4 | ASSPPRLAGGETDTQY
TRBV5-1 | ASSLELREGGQETQY
TRBV27 | ASSGGLAGGPRF
TRBV12-3/TRBV12-4 | ASSLNSGFSQPQH
TRBV28 | ASKTPWGGNEQF
TRBV29-1 | SVVGSLGEQY
TRBV10-3 | AISDGTRRSTDTQY
TRBV28 | ASRSTSGRGTYNEQF
TRBV20-1 | SALEGSNPRDFHYEQY
TRBV28 | ASSLLTATYEQY
TRBV10-3 | AISELDGRSYNEQF
TRBV18 | ASSPGQGQTNYGYT
TRBV12-3/TRBV12-4 | ASSAGTSGSREF
TRBV12-3/TRBV12-4 | ASSFGTVSYEQY
TRBV28 | ASSFPAGPYEQY
TRBV6-2/TRBV6-3 | ASSQLAPYNEQF
TRBV3-1 | ASSLRAGEPC
TRBV29-1 | SVGASSRAQY
TRBV6-1 | ASTRDLNEKLF
TRBV5-1 | ASTATPDTPTGELF
TRBV7-3 | ASSFLIAGSEQF
TRBV20-1 | SVPTEGEQF
TRBV5-1 | ASSLGQGVFNEQF
TRBV10-3 | AIRQSGGISGNTIY
TRBV9 | ASSVGQGGKTQY
TRBV7-9 | ASSLVPTSGSYNEQF
TRBV6-6 | ASSYEGDCA
TRBV28 | ASSLDGTGGY
TRBV2 | ASRGAIQETQY
TRBV5-1 | ASSPAGLSYNEQF
TRBV9 | ASSVRLAVYNEQF
TRBV7-2 | ASSLQSGRGTDTQY
TRBV28 | ASSDRLQGLYEQY